This TCR beta chain is drawn from a study of T cells after yellow fever vaccination. Study observations and caveats: The booster saw the reappearance of most primary-vaccination clones (approximately 96% CD4, 80% to 90% CD8). Across the CD4 and CD8 compartments, a small share of clonotypes was present in both.

MiXCR, run by TCRdb on the 5' RACE reads, gives a single entry per CDR3 protein. The sample carries about 68,000 distinct CDR3 sequences, over 6.5% recorded once. As to this clonotype: The antigen is unknown.

Germline V gene data show CDR1 as SEHNR and CDR2 as FQNEAQ (reference sequence). V gave up 5 bases and J gave up 11 bases, with 17 bases separating them. The CDR3 is 13 residues long. The sequenced sample was CD8+ T cells sorted from PBMCs, obtained about 49 days after the first yellow fever vaccination. The sequence came from a young man who received the YFV17D yellow fever vaccine. The gene calls are TRBV7-9 and TRBJ2-3; either TRBD1 or TRBD2 may fit D (7 bases each). The CDR3 DNA sequence: TGTGCCAGCAGCGCCGGGGGGACAGCTAAGCAGTATTTT. This encodes CASSAGGTAKQYF.